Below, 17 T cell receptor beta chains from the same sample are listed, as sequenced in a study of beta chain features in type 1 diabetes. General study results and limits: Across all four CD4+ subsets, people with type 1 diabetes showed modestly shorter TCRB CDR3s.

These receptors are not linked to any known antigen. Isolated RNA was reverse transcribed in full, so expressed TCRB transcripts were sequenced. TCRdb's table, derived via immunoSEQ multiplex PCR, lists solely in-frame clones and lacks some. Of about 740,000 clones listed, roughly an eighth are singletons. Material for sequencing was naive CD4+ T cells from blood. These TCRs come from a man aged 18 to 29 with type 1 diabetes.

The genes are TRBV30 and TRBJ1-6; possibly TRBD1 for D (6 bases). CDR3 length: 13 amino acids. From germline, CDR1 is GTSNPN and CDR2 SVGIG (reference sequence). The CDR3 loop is CAYGGPTGAPLHF. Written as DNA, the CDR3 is TGTGCTTACGGGGGCCCAACGGGGGCACCCCTCCACTTT.

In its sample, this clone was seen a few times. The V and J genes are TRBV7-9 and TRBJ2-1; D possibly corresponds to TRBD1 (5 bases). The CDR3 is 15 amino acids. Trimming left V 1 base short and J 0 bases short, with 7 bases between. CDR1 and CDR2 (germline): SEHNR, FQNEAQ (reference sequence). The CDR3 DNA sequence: TGTGCCAGCAGCTTAGTAGGGGACTCCTACAATGAGCAGTTCTTC. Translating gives CASSLVGDSYNEQFF.

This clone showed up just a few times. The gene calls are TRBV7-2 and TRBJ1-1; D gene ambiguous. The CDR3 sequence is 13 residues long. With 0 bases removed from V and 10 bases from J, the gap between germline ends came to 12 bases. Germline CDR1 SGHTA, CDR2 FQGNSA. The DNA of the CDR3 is TGTGCCAGCAGCTTAGCGTCGGCGTTGGGAGCTTTCTTT. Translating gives CASSLASALGAFF. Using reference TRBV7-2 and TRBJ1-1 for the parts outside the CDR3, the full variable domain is GAGVSQSPSNKVTEKGKDVELRCDPISGHTALYWYRQSLGQGLEFLIYFQGNSAPDKSGLPSDRFSAERTGGSVSTLTIQRTQQEDSAVYLCASSLASALGAFFGQGTRLTVV.

Here the CDR3 reads CASTPQTTGELFF. In DNA form, the CDR3 reads TGTGCCAGTACCCCTCAGACCACCGGGGAGCTGTTTTTT. The chain couples TRBV19 to TRBJ2-2; D remains ambiguous. The V end lost 7 bases, the J end lost 4 bases, and 10 bases lay between the germline ends. From germline, CDR1 is LNHDA and CDR2 SQIVND (reference sequence). This CDR3 spans 13 amino acids.

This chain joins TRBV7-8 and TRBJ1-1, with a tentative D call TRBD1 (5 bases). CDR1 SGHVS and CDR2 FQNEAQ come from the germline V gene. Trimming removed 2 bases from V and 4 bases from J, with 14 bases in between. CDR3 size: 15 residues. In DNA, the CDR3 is TGTGCCAGCAGCTTAACGGCAGGGTGGGCCACTGAAGCTTTCTTT. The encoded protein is CASSLTAGWATEAFF.

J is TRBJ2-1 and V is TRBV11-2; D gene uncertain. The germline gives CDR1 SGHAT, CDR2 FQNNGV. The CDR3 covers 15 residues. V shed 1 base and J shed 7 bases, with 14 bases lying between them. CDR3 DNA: TGTGCCAGCAGCTTAGTTAGCACCACTTGGAATGAGCAGTTCTTC. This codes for CASSLVSTTWNEQFF.

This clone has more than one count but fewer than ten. CDR3 nucleotide sequence: TGTGCCAGCAGGCTGACCGACGGAACTGAAGCTTTCTTT. Protein: CASRLTDGTEAFF. This chain joins TRBV13 and TRBJ1-1; no clear D gene. CDR1 is PRHDT and CDR2 is FYEKMQ in the germline V gene (reference sequence). CDR3 length equals 13 residues. The V gene lost 6 bases and the J gene lost 5 bases, with 13 bases spanning the gap.

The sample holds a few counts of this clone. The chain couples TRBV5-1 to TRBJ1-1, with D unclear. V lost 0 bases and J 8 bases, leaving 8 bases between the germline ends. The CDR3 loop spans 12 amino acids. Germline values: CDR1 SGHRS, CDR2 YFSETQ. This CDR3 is CASSLDRHEAFF. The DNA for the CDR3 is TGCGCCAGCAGCTTGGATCGCCACGAAGCTTTCTTT.

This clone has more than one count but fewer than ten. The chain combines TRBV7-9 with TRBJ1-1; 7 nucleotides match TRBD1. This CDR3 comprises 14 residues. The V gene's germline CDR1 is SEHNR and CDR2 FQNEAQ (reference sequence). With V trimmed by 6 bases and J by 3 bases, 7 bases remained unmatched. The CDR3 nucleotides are TGTGCCAGCAGTTTTGCTGGGACAGACACTGAAGCTTTCTTT. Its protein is CASSFAGTDTEAFF.

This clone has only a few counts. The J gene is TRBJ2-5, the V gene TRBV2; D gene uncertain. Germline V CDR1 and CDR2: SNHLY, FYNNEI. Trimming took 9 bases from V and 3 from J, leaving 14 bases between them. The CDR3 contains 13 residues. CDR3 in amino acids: CASHLDEKETQYF. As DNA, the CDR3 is TGTGCCAGTCACCTCGACGAGAAAGAGACCCAGTACTTC.

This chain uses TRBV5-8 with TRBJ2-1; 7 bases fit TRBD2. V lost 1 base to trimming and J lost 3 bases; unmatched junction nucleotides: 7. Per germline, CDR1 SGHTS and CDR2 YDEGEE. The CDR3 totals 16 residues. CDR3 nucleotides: TGTGCCAGCAGCTTGCTCGGCGGGGGACGCTACAATGAGCAGTTCTTC. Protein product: CASSLLGGGRYNEQFF.

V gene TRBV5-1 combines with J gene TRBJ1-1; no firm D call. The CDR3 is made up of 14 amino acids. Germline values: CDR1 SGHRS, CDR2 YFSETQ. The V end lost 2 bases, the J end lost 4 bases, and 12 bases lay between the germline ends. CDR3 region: CASSFMAVTTEAFF. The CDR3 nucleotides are TGCGCCAGCAGCTTTATGGCAGTGACCACTGAAGCTTTCTTT.

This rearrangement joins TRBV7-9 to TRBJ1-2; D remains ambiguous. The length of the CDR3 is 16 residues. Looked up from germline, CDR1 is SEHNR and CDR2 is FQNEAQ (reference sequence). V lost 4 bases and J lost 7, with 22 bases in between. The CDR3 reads CASSWEEGLGRTGYTF. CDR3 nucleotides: TGTGCCAGCAGCTGGGAAGAGGGCCTGGGCCGGACTGGCTACACCTTC.

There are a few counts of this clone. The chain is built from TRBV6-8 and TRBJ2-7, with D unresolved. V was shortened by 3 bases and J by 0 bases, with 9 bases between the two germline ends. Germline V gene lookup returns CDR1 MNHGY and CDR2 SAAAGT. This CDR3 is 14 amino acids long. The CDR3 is CASSYRQVSYEQYF. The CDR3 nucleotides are TGTGCCAGCAGTTATCGGCAGGTCTCCTACGAGCAGTACTTC.

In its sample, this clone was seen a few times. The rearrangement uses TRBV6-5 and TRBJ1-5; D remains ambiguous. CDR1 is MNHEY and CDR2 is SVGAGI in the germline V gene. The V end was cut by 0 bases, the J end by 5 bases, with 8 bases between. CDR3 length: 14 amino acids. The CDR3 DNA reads TGTGCCAGCAGTTACTCGTCCCTACATCAGCCCCAGCATTTT. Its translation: CASSYSSLHQPQHF.

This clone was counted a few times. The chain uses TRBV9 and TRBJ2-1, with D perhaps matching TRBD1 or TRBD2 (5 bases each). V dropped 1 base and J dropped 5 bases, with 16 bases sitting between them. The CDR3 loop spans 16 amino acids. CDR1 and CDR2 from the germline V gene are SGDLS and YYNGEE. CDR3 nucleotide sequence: TGTGCCAGCAGCGTATTTTGGGACCTAGAGAACAATGAGCAGTTCTTC. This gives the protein CASSVFWDLENNEQFF.

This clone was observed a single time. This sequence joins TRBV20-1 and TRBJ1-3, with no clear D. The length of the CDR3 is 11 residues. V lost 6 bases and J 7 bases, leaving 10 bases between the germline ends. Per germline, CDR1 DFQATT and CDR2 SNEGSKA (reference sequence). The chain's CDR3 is CSALTWNTIYF. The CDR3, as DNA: TGCAGTGCCCTTACATGGAACACCATATATTTT.